This T cell receptor delta chain was obtained from a study of Vδ1+ human thymocytes. Study-wide results and limits: Highly polyclonal TRG and TRD repertoires with Gaussian CDR3 length distributions appeared in thymus.

The template was reverse-transcribed extracted RNA. Pooled V-gene forward primers with one constant-region reverse primer generated the CDR3 amplicons by multiplex PCR. TCRdb reprocessed the multiplex PCR reads using CATT. Among roughly 50,000 delta-chain clones listed, approximately 15% were seen once. In germline, CDR1 is TVYSNPD, CDR2 GDNSRS (reference sequence). The CDR3 is 12 residues long. V gave up 5 bases and J gave up 2 bases; unmatched junction bases: 3. This clone was detected only a few times. The target antigen is unknown. Other DNA sequences in the sample encode the same CDR3. The clonotype comes from a boy in the first two years of life who had congenital heart surgery. Sequencing was performed on Vdelta1+ gamma-delta thymocytes from the thymus. Specified subset: FACS-sorted CD3+ TCRalphabeta- TCRVdelta1+ TCRVdelta2- thymocytes. The V and J genes are TRDV3 and TRDJ1; TRDD3 agrees at 9 bases. The chain's CDR3 is CAPGDTTDKLIF. DNA of the CDR3: TGTGCCCCGGGGGATACAACCGATAAACTCATCTTT.